What follows are 20 T cell receptor beta chains derived from one specimen sequenced in a study of blood T cell repertoires in COVID-19. Assay: immunoSEQ multiplex PCR; the TCRdb copy retains only in-frame clones and omits some. Here the sample spans hundreds of thousands of clones, more than 80% being singletons. Sample: peripheral blood. These receptors all stem from a woman under 40 with active or convalescent COVID-19.

The CDR3 region has the DNA TGTGCCAGCAGCCATAAGATTGGGACAGAATATGGCTACACCTTC. Its translation is CASSHKIGTEYGYTF. This chain uses TRBV14 with TRBJ1-2, with 7 bases that match TRBD1. CDR1 and CDR2 from the germline V gene are SGHDN and FVKESK. V gave up 3 bases and J gave up 5 bases; unmatched junction bases: 9. This CDR3 contains 15 residues.

The J gene is TRBJ2-3, the V gene TRBV27, with TRBD2 matching 8 bases. The V and J ends lost 3 bases and 3 bases, in that order; junction bases with no gene match: 14. Germline V gene data show CDR1 as MNHEY and CDR2 as SMNVEV (reference sequence). CDR3 length: 18 residues. CDR3 protein: CASSFPPGKAGDTDTQYF. The CDR3 DNA sequence: TGTGCCAGCAGTTTTCCCCCAGGGAAAGCGGGAGATACAGATACGCAGTATTTT.

In nucleotides, the CDR3 is TGTGCCAGCAGCTGGGGCGCTGGGAATCAGCCCCAGCATTTT. Translation: CASSWGAGNQPQHF. V usage is TRBV7-2 and J usage is TRBJ1-5, with D perhaps matching TRBD1 (5 bases). The germline V gene has CDR1 SGHTA and CDR2 FQGNSA. The CDR3 is 14 residues long. The ends were cut back, 4 bases at V and 4 bases at J, with 11 bases in the middle.

This chain uses TRBV5-4 with TRBJ1-1; D uncertain. The CDR3 contains 13 residues. CDR1 is SGHNT, CDR2 YYREEE, per germline (reference sequence). Trimming left V 5 bases short and J 0 bases short, with 8 bases between. CDR3 residues: CASRPGVNTEAFF. The CDR3 region has the DNA TGTGCCAGCAGACCGGGAGTGAACACTGAAGCTTTCTTT.

Only a few counts were recorded for this clone. The chain has TRBV5-1 and TRBJ1-1; tentative D call: TRBD1 (5 bases). Trimming shortened V by 3 bases and J by 0 bases, and 27 bases separated the two germline ends. Germline V gene data show CDR1 as SGHRS and CDR2 as YFSETQ. The CDR3 is made up of 20 amino acids. Here the CDR3 DNA reads TGCGCCAGCAGCTGGGAAGGGAAGGCGTTCGGGGGTGTGATGAACACTGAAGCTTTCTTT. This codes for CASSWEGKAFGGVMNTEAFF.

The chain links TRBV9 to TRBJ1-1; 10 bases align to TRBD1. The trim removed 3 bases at V and 0 bases at J, leaving 5 bases unmatched. From germline, CDR1 is SGDLS and CDR2 YYNGEE. This CDR3 spans 16 amino acids. CDR3 protein: CASSGGQGNLNTEAFF. The CDR3 nucleotides are TGTGCCAGCAGCGGGGGACAGGGGAACTTGAACACTGAAGCTTTCTTT.

V and J are TRBV19 and TRBJ1-6; TRBD1 is a possible D gene (5 bases). The CDR3 sequence is 15 residues long. Deletions cut 4 bases from V and 9 bases from J, with 16 bases between. Germline CDR1 reads LNHDA; CDR2 reads SQIVND (reference sequence). Here the CDR3 reads CASSTRGGGSSPLHF. The DNA for the CDR3 is TGTGCCAGTAGTACCCGGGGCGGCGGGAGTTCACCCCTCCACTTT.

The genes are TRBV2 and TRBJ1-1; TRBD1 might be the D (6 bases). V lost 6 bases and J lost 3, with 14 bases in between. The CDR3 runs to 14 residues. The germline V gene has CDR1 SNHLY and CDR2 FYNNEI. In DNA form, the CDR3 reads TGTGCCAGCAGCTCGGGGGGCGGATACACTGAAGCTTTCTTT. This codes for CASSSGGGYTEAFF.

V and J are TRBV24-1 and TRBJ2-5; 12 nucleotides line up with TRBD2. In germline, CDR1 is KGHDR, CDR2 SFDVKD. The V segment lost 3 bases and the J segment 4 bases; nucleotides outside the gene matches: 8. This CDR3 has 17 residues. In nucleotides, the CDR3 is TGTGCCACCAGTGATCGGGTGGCTAGCGGGAGGGTAGAGACCCAGTACTTC. Translating it yields CATSDRVASGRVETQYF.

The rearrangement joins TRBV7-9 to TRBJ1-1; D gene uncertain. V lost 1 base and J lost 4, with 10 bases in between. The germline V gene encodes CDR1 SEHNR and CDR2 FQNEAQ (reference sequence). The CDR3 spans 14 residues. CDR3 sequence: CASSLVRGSTEAFF. Here the CDR3 DNA reads TGTGCCAGCAGCTTAGTTAGAGGGAGCACTGAAGCTTTCTTT. The whole variable domain, remainder taken from reference TRBV7-9 and TRBJ1-1, is DTGVSQNPRHKITKRGQNVTFRCDPISEHNRLYWYRQTLGQGPEFLTYFQNEAQLEKSRLLSDRFSAERPKGSFSTLEIQRTEQGDSAMYLCASSLVRGSTEAFFGQGTRLTVV.

The V call is TRBV12-5, the J call TRBJ2-7, with TRBD1 matching 10 bases. The CDR3 contains 16 residues. V was clipped by 2 bases and J by 4 bases; unmatched bases: 8. CDR1 is LGHNT and CDR2 is FRNRAP in the germline V gene. This chain's CDR3 is CASGLITGQGNYEQYF. The CDR3 coding sequence is TGTGCTAGTGGTTTGATCACGGGACAGGGGAATTACGAGCAGTACTTC.

The chain couples TRBV11-2 to TRBJ2-3, with 10 bases that match TRBD2. The germline V gene encodes CDR1 SGHAT and CDR2 FQNNGV. J gave up 6 bases and V 2 bases, and 5 bases lay outside the gene matches. CDR3 length equals 15 residues. DNA for the CDR3: TGTGCCAGCAGCTTACAGCGGGGGGGCGCGGATACGCAGTATTTT. Translated, it gives CASSLQRGGADTQYF.

This chain joins TRBV5-1 and TRBJ2-3; TRBD2 aligns across 9 bases. Germline-derived CDR1 and CDR2 are SGHRS and YFSETQ. CDR3 length: 18 amino acids. The J segment lost 3 bases and the V segment lost 2 bases, leaving 13 bases of the junction unmatched. CDR3 sequence (DNA): TGCGCCAGCAGCTTAGGTCTGGCGCGGGGGGGCCAAACAGATACGCAGTATTTT. The encoded protein is CASSLGLARGGQTDTQYF.

The chain is built from TRBV27 and TRBJ2-7, with a tentative D call TRBD2 (5 bases). CDR1 and CDR2 (germline): MNHEY, SMNVEV (reference sequence). This CDR3 is 14 amino acids long. Trimming cost V 6 bases and J 3 bases, with 15 bases left between them. For the CDR3, the DNA is TGTGCCAGCAGCTCTCCGGAGGTACTCTACGAGCAGTACTTC. Its translation is CASSSPEVLYEQYF.

The gene calls are TRBV28 and TRBJ1-1; D possibly corresponds to TRBD1 (5 bases). The CDR3 covers 15 residues. Trimming took 6 bases from V and 5 from J, leaving 19 bases between them. Germline values: CDR1 MDHEN, CDR2 SYDVKM. The CDR3: CASRRPGPGRTEAFF. The CDR3 coding sequence is TGTGCCAGCAGACGACCGGGACCCGGGAGGACTGAAGCTTTCTTT. Looking up the rest from reference TRBV28 and TRBJ1-1 gives the full variable domain: DVKVTQSSRYLVKRTGEKVFLECVQDMDHENMFWYRQDPGLGLRLIYFSYDVKMKEKGDIPEGYSVSREKKERFSLILESASTNQTSMYLCASRRPGPGRTEAFFGQGTRLTVV.

V gene TRBV6-2 or TRBV6-3 combines with J gene TRBJ1-1; D is possibly TRBD1 (6 bases). The germline V gene has CDR1 MNHEY and CDR2 SVGEGT. The germline V and J ends were trimmed by 4 bases and 4 bases, with 22 bases remaining between them. This CDR3 contains 17 residues. The CDR3 nucleotides read TGTGCCAGCAGTTTTACAGGGACGGAGGAGGCGGGCACTGAAGCTTTCTTT. Its protein is CASSFTGTEEAGTEAFF.

V usage is TRBV6-5 and J usage is TRBJ1-1; D gene ambiguous. CDR1 and CDR2 from the germline V gene are MNHEY and SVGAGI. V shed 5 bases and J shed 2 bases, with 6 bases lying between them. The CDR3 sequence is 12 residues long. DNA for the CDR3: TGTGCCAGCAGTCCAGGTAACACTGAAGCTTTCTTT. Translated, it gives CASSPGNTEAFF.

The gene calls are TRBV5-1 and TRBJ2-3, with no clear D. V was cut by 0 bases and J by 3 bases, with 8 bases left in between. The CDR3 covers 14 residues. The germline CDR1 and CDR2 sequences are SGHRS and YFSETQ. CDR3 amino acids: CASSLASVTDTQYF. The DNA of the CDR3 is TGCGCCAGCAGCTTGGCCTCGGTTACAGATACGCAGTATTTT.

The chain links TRBV7-7 to TRBJ2-1, with 12 bases fitting TRBD2. CDR1 is SSHAT and CDR2 is FNYEAQ in the germline V gene (reference sequence). The CDR3 runs 16 residues. Trimming took 5 bases from V and 7 from J; bases not matched to a gene: 9. CDR3 amino acids: CASSLELAGGQNEQFF. The CDR3, as DNA: TGTGCCAGCAGCCTCGAGCTAGCGGGGGGGCAGAATGAGCAGTTCTTC.

The CDR3: CASEKLGTGSEKLFF. In DNA, the CDR3 is TGTGCCAGCGAGAAACTAGGGACAGGGAGTGAAAAACTGTTTTTT. The V call is TRBV6-5, the J call TRBJ1-4, with 9 bases matching TRBD1. This CDR3 has 15 amino acids. V lost 8 bases and J lost 7; bases outside the gene matches: 11. Per germline, CDR1 MNHEY and CDR2 SVGAGI.